A selection of T cell receptor beta chains follows, all from one sample in a study of T cell responses to AZD1222 COVID-19 vaccine. The assay was immunoSEQ multiplex PCR, and TCRdb's table has in-frame clones only and misses some. The table has around 150,000 clones, 84% seen once. Sequencing used peripheral blood, obtained on day 0 of AZD1222 vaccination. These receptors came from an adult in good health. CDR3s include the opening cysteine and the closing phenylalanine or tryptophan. The order of the fields is CDR3 length, V gene, clone size, J gene, D gene, CDR3 protein, CDR3 DNA. A D gene is named only where the DNA matches it firmly. Size is omitted from some rows. Given values are once, few, many or a class for expanded clones.

CDR3 length: 13; V gene: TRBV2; clone size: -; J gene: TRBJ2-7; D gene: -; CDR3 protein: CASSSGKIYEQYF; CDR3 DNA: TGTGCCAGCAGTTCCGGGAAAATCTACGAGCAGTACTTC
CDR3 length: 14; V gene: TRBV6-5; clone size: -; J gene: TRBJ2-1; D gene: -; CDR3 protein: CASRGGSSYNEQFF; CDR3 DNA: TGTGCCAGCAGAGGGGGTAGCTCCTACAATGAGCAGTTCTTC
CDR3 length: 14; V gene: TRBV28; clone size: -; J gene: TRBJ1-2; D gene: TRBD1; CDR3 protein: CASSLVDRVYGYTF; CDR3 DNA: TGTGCCAGCAGTTTAGTGGACAGGGTCTATGGCTACACCTTC
CDR3 length: 17; V gene: TRBV28; clone size: -; J gene: TRBJ2-5; D gene: TRBD2; CDR3 protein: CASSLEGGLAGQETQYF; CDR3 DNA: TGTGCCAGCAGTTTAGAGGGGGGACTAGCGGGGCAAGAGACCCAGTACTTC
CDR3 length: 13; V gene: TRBV28; clone size: -; J gene: TRBJ1-5; D gene: TRBD1; CDR3 protein: CASRGRGNQPQHF; CDR3 DNA: TGTGCCAGCAGGGGCAGGGGGAATCAGCCCCAGCATTTT
CDR3 length: 18; V gene: TRBV5-6; clone size: -; J gene: TRBJ2-3; D gene: TRBD2; CDR3 protein: CASSLALSGGVETDTQYF; CDR3 DNA: TGTGCCAGCAGCTTGGCGTTAAGCGGGGGGGTTGAGACAGATACGCAGTATTTT
CDR3 length: 16; V gene: TRBV7-3; clone size: -; J gene: TRBJ2-3; D gene: TRBD2; CDR3 protein: CASSLEAGVTTDTQYF; CDR3 DNA: TGTGCCAGCAGCTTAGAGGCGGGGGTCACCACAGATACGCAGTATTTT
CDR3 length: 15; V gene: TRBV7-9; clone size: -; J gene: TRBJ1-2; D gene: -; CDR3 protein: CASSPTGNYNYGYTF; CDR3 DNA: TGTGCCAGCAGCCCCACAGGGAACTATAACTATGGCTACACCTTC
CDR3 length: 12; V gene: TRBV9; clone size: -; J gene: TRBJ1-1; D gene: -; CDR3 protein: CASSVEDTEAFF; CDR3 DNA: TGTGCCAGCAGCGTTGAGGACACTGAAGCTTTCTTT
CDR3 length: 11; V gene: TRBV11-2; clone size: -; J gene: TRBJ1-6; D gene: -; CDR3 protein: CASSSHRTLHF; CDR3 DNA: TGTGCCAGCAGCTCCCACAGGACCCTCCACTTT
CDR3 length: 14; V gene: TRBV6-5; clone size: -; J gene: TRBJ1-1; D gene: TRBD1; CDR3 protein: CASTLDRRDTEAFF; CDR3 DNA: TGTGCCAGCACCCTGGACAGGAGGGACACTGAAGCTTTCTTT
CDR3 length: 13; V gene: TRBV11-3; clone size: -; J gene: TRBJ1-1; D gene: -; CDR3 protein: CASSLRQGIEAFF; CDR3 DNA: TGTGCCAGCAGCTTAAGGCAGGGGATAGAAGCTTTCTTT
CDR3 length: 14; V gene: TRBV19; clone size: once; J gene: TRBJ1-1; D gene: -; CDR3 protein: CASSTSTLNTEAFF; CDR3 DNA: TGTGCCAGTAGTACCAGTACCCTGAACACTGAAGCTTTCTTT
CDR3 length: 23; V gene: TRBV5-1; clone size: -; J gene: TRBJ1-6; D gene: -; CDR3 protein: CASSVGTVLRGKTFGSYYSPLHF; CDR3 DNA: TGCGCCAGCAGCGTCGGGACGGTTCTTCGGGGAAAGACGTTCGGGTCATATTATTCACCCCTCCACTTT
CDR3 length: 16; V gene: TRBV5-4; clone size: -; J gene: TRBJ2-1; D gene: TRBD1; CDR3 protein: CASSFLDRGRYNEQFF; CDR3 DNA: TGTGCCAGCAGCTTTCTCGACAGGGGGAGATACAATGAGCAGTTCTTC
CDR3 length: 15; V gene: TRBV9; clone size: -; J gene: TRBJ2-2; D gene: TRBD2; CDR3 protein: CASSTGLAGAGELFF; CDR3 DNA: TGTGCCAGCAGCACGGGACTAGCGGGGGCCGGGGAGCTGTTTTTT
CDR3 length: 14; V gene: TRBV11-2; clone size: -; J gene: TRBJ2-2; D gene: -; CDR3 protein: CASSLDRAAGELFF; CDR3 DNA: TGTGCCAGCAGCTTAGACAGGGCAGCCGGGGAGCTGTTTTTT
CDR3 length: 16; V gene: TRBV6-6; clone size: medium-sized; J gene: TRBJ1-2; D gene: TRBD1; CDR3 protein: CASSAAGTALNYGYTF; CDR3 DNA: TGTGCCAGCAGTGCCGCCGGGACAGCGCTTAACTATGGCTACACCTTC
CDR3 length: 15; V gene: TRBV3-1/TRBV3-2; clone size: once; J gene: TRBJ2-7; D gene: TRBD2; CDR3 protein: CASSQLAGGPYEQYF; CDR3 DNA: TGTGCCAGCAGCCAATTAGCGGGGGGGCCCTACGAGCAGTACTTC
CDR3 length: 15; V gene: TRBV27; clone size: once; J gene: TRBJ2-3; D gene: TRBD1; CDR3 protein: CASSQLTGIADTQYF; CDR3 DNA: TGTGCCAGCAGCCAATTGACAGGGATCGCAGATACGCAGTATTTT
CDR3 length: 14; V gene: TRBV18; clone size: -; J gene: TRBJ1-1; D gene: -; CDR3 protein: CASSPSVGAPEAFF; CDR3 DNA: TGTGCCAGCTCACCATCAGTCGGAGCCCCTGAAGCTTTCTTT
CDR3 length: 11; V gene: TRBV28; clone size: once; J gene: TRBJ1-1; D gene: -; CDR3 protein: CASSLAYGAFF; CDR3 DNA: TGTGCCAGCAGTTTGGCATATGGAGCTTTCTTT
CDR3 length: 11; V gene: TRBV10-3; clone size: -; J gene: TRBJ1-1; D gene: -; CDR3 protein: CAIRSNTEAFF; CDR3 DNA: TGTGCCATCAGGAGTAACACTGAAGCTTTCTTT
CDR3 length: 14; V gene: TRBV9; clone size: large; J gene: TRBJ1-5; D gene: -; CDR3 protein: CASSRGTSNQPQHF; CDR3 DNA: TGTGCCAGCAGCCGCGGGACTAGCAATCAGCCCCAGCATTTT
CDR3 length: 15; V gene: TRBV28; clone size: -; J gene: TRBJ1-6; D gene: -; CDR3 protein: CASSWGVQGNSPLHF; CDR3 DNA: TGTGCCAGCAGCTGGGGGGTACAGGGTAATTCACCCCTCCACTTT
CDR3 length: 13; V gene: TRBV7-8; clone size: -; J gene: TRBJ1-1; D gene: -; CDR3 protein: CASSWVGSTEAFF; CDR3 DNA: TGTGCCAGCAGCTGGGTCGGGAGCACTGAAGCTTTCTTT
CDR3 length: 12; V gene: TRBV29-1; clone size: -; J gene: TRBJ1-1; D gene: -; CDR3 protein: CSAAALNTEAFF; CDR3 DNA: TGCAGCGCGGCGGCCCTAAACACTGAAGCTTTCTTT
CDR3 length: 15; V gene: TRBV15; clone size: -; J gene: TRBJ1-5; D gene: -; CDR3 protein: CATSRDPTENQPQHF; CDR3 DNA: TGTGCCACCAGCAGAGACCCCACAGAAAATCAGCCCCAGCATTTT
CDR3 length: 12; V gene: TRBV6-5; clone size: -; J gene: TRBJ1-2; D gene: -; CDR3 protein: CASSTGINGYTF; CDR3 DNA: TGTGCCAGCTCCACAGGGATAAATGGCTACACCTTC
CDR3 length: 14; V gene: TRBV10-3; clone size: -; J gene: TRBJ1-1; D gene: TRBD1; CDR3 protein: CAINRQGGDTEAFF; CDR3 DNA: TGTGCCATCAATCGACAGGGAGGTGACACTGAAGCTTTCTTT
CDR3 length: 15; V gene: TRBV30; clone size: -; J gene: TRBJ1-5; D gene: TRBD1; CDR3 protein: CAWSSGTGGHQPQHF; CDR3 DNA: TGTGCCTGGAGCTCAGGCACAGGGGGCCATCAGCCCCAGCATTTT
CDR3 length: 12; V gene: TRBV5-4; clone size: -; J gene: TRBJ2-1; D gene: -; CDR3 protein: CATRGSYNEQFF; CDR3 DNA: TGTGCCACCAGGGGCAGTTACAATGAGCAGTTCTTC
CDR3 length: 15; V gene: TRBV19; clone size: -; J gene: TRBJ2-7; D gene: TRBD1; CDR3 protein: CASSPGTGATYEQYF; CDR3 DNA: TGTGCCAGTAGCCCCGGGACAGGGGCCACCTACGAGCAGTACTTC
CDR3 length: 15; V gene: TRBV28; clone size: -; J gene: TRBJ1-5; D gene: TRBD1; CDR3 protein: CASSTDRKGNQPQHF; CDR3 DNA: TGTGCCAGCAGTACGGACAGGAAGGGCAATCAGCCCCAGCATTTT
CDR3 length: 14; V gene: TRBV6-1; clone size: -; J gene: TRBJ1-1; D gene: -; CDR3 protein: CASSAATSGTEAFF; CDR3 DNA: TGTGCCAGCAGTGCAGCGACAAGCGGGACTGAAGCTTTCTTT
CDR3 length: 14; V gene: TRBV27; clone size: -; J gene: TRBJ1-3; D gene: -; CDR3 protein: CASSGRSSGNTIYF; CDR3 DNA: TGTGCCAGCTCCGGCCGTAGCTCTGGAAACACCATATATTTT
CDR3 length: 17; V gene: TRBV28; clone size: -; J gene: TRBJ1-2; D gene: -; CDR3 protein: CASSPQPGQGPSYGYTF; CDR3 DNA: TGTGCCAGCAGCCCCCAGCCGGGCCAGGGACCTTCCTATGGCTACACCTTC
CDR3 length: 12; V gene: TRBV3-1/TRBV3-2; clone size: -; J gene: TRBJ1-4; D gene: TRBD1; CDR3 protein: CASSQADRGRIF; CDR3 DNA: TGTGCCAGCAGCCAAGCCGACAGGGGGCGAATTTTT
CDR3 length: 15; V gene: TRBV6-5; clone size: few; J gene: TRBJ1-3; D gene: TRBD1; CDR3 protein: CASRPTGNSGNTIYF; CDR3 DNA: TGTGCCAGCAGACCGACAGGGAACTCTGGAAACACCATATATTTT
CDR3 length: 10; V gene: TRBV28; clone size: -; J gene: TRBJ1-5; D gene: -; CDR3 protein: CASSTTTQHF; CDR3 DNA: TGTGCCAGCAGCACAACTACCCAGCATTTT
CDR3 length: 13; V gene: TRBV2; clone size: -; J gene: TRBJ1-3; D gene: -; CDR3 protein: CASSEHSGNTIYF; CDR3 DNA: TGTGCCAGCAGTGAGCACTCTGGAAACACCATATATTTT
CDR3 length: 17; V gene: TRBV4-1; clone size: few; J gene: TRBJ1-5; D gene: -; CDR3 protein: CASSQDSTAGGNQPQHF; CDR3 DNA: TGCGCCAGCAGCCAAGATTCGACGGCAGGGGGCAATCAGCCCCAGCATTTT
CDR3 length: 11; V gene: TRBV27; clone size: -; J gene: TRBJ1-2; D gene: -; CDR3 protein: CASRQGRGYTF; CDR3 DNA: TGTGCCAGCAGGCAGGGGAGAGGCTACACCTTC
CDR3 length: 14; V gene: TRBV19; clone size: few; J gene: TRBJ1-5; D gene: -; CDR3 protein: CASSNQPSNQPQHF; CDR3 DNA: TGTGCCAGTAGTAACCAGCCAAGCAATCAGCCCCAGCATTTT
CDR3 length: 16; V gene: TRBV27; clone size: -; J gene: TRBJ2-1; D gene: -; CDR3 protein: CASSLVGTPPYNEQFF; CDR3 DNA: TGTGCCAGCAGTTTAGTCGGGACACCACCCTACAATGAGCAGTTCTTC
CDR3 length: 14; V gene: TRBV24-1; clone size: once; J gene: TRBJ1-5; D gene: -; CDR3 protein: CATSPTFGNQPQHF; CDR3 DNA: TGTGCCACCAGCCCAACGTTTGGGAATCAGCCCCAGCATTTT
CDR3 length: 15; V gene: TRBV9; clone size: once; J gene: TRBJ1-5; D gene: TRBD1; CDR3 protein: CASSVGTGANQPQHF; CDR3 DNA: TGTGCCAGCAGCGTAGGAACAGGGGCCAATCAGCCCCAGCATTTT
CDR3 length: 15; V gene: TRBV24-1; clone size: -; J gene: TRBJ2-1; D gene: -; CDR3 protein: CATSDPGVLGDEQFF; CDR3 DNA: TGTGCCACCAGTGACCCAGGGGTCTTAGGGGATGAGCAGTTCTTC
CDR3 length: 14; V gene: TRBV4-2; clone size: -; J gene: TRBJ1-1; D gene: -; CDR3 protein: CASSQDPLGQGAFF; CDR3 DNA: TGTGCCAGCAGCCAAGATCCTCTGGGACAAGGAGCTTTCTTT
CDR3 length: 13; V gene: TRBV10-3; clone size: -; J gene: TRBJ1-5; D gene: -; CDR3 protein: CAISGQLNQPQHF; CDR3 DNA: TGTGCCATCAGCGGACAGCTCAATCAGCCCCAGCATTTT
CDR3 length: 12; V gene: TRBV20-1; clone size: -; J gene: TRBJ2-5; D gene: -; CDR3 protein: CSASGQGETQYF; CDR3 DNA: TGCAGTGCTAGTGGTCAGGGGGAGACCCAGTACTTC
CDR3 length: 15; V gene: TRBV4-1; clone size: -; J gene: TRBJ1-4; D gene: -; CDR3 protein: CASSRELSTNEKLFF; CDR3 DNA: TGCGCCAGCAGCCGGGAGCTTTCAACTAATGAAAAACTGTTTTTT
CDR3 length: 13; V gene: TRBV28; clone size: -; J gene: TRBJ2-7; D gene: -; CDR3 protein: CAISSGARYEQYF; CDR3 DNA: TGTGCCATATCTTCGGGGGCCCGCTACGAGCAGTACTTC
CDR3 length: 15; V gene: TRBV18; clone size: -; J gene: TRBJ1-1; D gene: TRBD1; CDR3 protein: CASSPSTGPNTEAFF; CDR3 DNA: TGTGCCAGCTCACCATCGACAGGGCCGAACACTGAAGCTTTCTTT
CDR3 length: 14; V gene: TRBV30; clone size: -; J gene: TRBJ1-2; D gene: -; CDR3 protein: CAWRVMGGLYGYTF; CDR3 DNA: TGTGCCTGGAGGGTAATGGGGGGGCTCTATGGCTACACCTTC
CDR3 length: 14; V gene: TRBV4-1; clone size: few; J gene: TRBJ1-5; D gene: -; CDR3 protein: CASSQDSGDQPQHF; CDR3 DNA: TGCGCCAGCAGCCAAGATTCGGGGGATCAGCCCCAGCATTTT
CDR3 length: 15; V gene: TRBV14; clone size: -; J gene: TRBJ1-3; D gene: -; CDR3 protein: CASSQTGAPGNTIYF; CDR3 DNA: TGTGCCAGCAGCCAAACGGGCGCCCCTGGAAACACCATATATTTT
CDR3 length: 15; V gene: TRBV5-8; clone size: -; J gene: TRBJ2-3; D gene: TRBD1; CDR3 protein: CASRMGDRVLYAQYF; CDR3 DNA: TGTGCCAGCAGAATGGGGGACAGGGTTTTGTATGCGCAGTATTTT
CDR3 length: 15; V gene: TRBV24-1; clone size: -; J gene: TRBJ2-7; D gene: -; CDR3 protein: CATSDSGTRPYEQYF; CDR3 DNA: TGTGCCACCAGTGACTCCGGGACAAGACCCTACGAGCAGTACTTC